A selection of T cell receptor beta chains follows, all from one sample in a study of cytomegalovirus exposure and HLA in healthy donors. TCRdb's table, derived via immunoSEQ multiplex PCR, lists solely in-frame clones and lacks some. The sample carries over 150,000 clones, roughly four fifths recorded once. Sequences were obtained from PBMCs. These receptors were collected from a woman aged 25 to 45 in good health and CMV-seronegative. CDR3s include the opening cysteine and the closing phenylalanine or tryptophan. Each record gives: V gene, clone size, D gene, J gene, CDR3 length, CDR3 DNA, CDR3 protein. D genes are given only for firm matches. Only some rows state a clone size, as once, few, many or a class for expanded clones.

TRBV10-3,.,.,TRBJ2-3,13,TGTGCCATCAGTTACGGGGGCACAGATACGCAGTATTTT,CAISYGGTDTQYF
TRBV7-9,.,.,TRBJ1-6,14,TGTGCCAGCAGCTTAGTCAGGGGTAATTCACCCCTCCACTTT,CASSLVRGNSPLHF
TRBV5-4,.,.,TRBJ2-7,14,TGTGCCAGCAGCTTCCACAGTGTCAATTACGAGCAGTACTTC,CASSFHSVNYEQYF
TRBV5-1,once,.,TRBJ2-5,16,TGCGCCAGCAGCGGGGGGGATGGAGGGGGTCGGAAGACCCAGTACTTC,CASSGGDGGGRKTQYF
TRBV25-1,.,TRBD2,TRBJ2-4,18,TGTGCCAGCAGTGCCCGCCTAGCGGGGGGGCTAGCCAAAAACATTCAGTACTTC,CASSARLAGGLAKNIQYF
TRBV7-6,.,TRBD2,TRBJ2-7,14,TGTGCCAGCAGCTTAGGGGCGGGGGCCTACGAGCAGTACTTC,CASSLGAGAYEQYF
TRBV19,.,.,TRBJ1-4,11,TGTGCCAGTAGTAACGGGGAAAAACTGTTTTTT,CASSNGEKLFF
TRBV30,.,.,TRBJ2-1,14,TGTGCCTGGAGTGCAAGCGGGTCCTACAATGAGCAGTTCTTC,CAWSASGSYNEQFF
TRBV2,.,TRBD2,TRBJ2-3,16,TGTGCCAGCAAGGGAGAAGCGGGAGGCTTAACAGATACGCAGTATTTT,CASKGEAGGLTDTQYF
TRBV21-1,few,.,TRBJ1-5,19,TGTGCCAGCAGCAAAGGGCCAGATCAAATAACGAATAGCAATCAGCCCCAGCATTTT,CASSKGPDQITNSNQPQHF
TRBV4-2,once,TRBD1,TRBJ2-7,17,TGTGCCAGCAGCCAAGAGTCGGGACAGGGAAACACCTACGAGCAGTACTTC,CASSQESGQGNTYEQYF
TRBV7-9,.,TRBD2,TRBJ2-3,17,TGTGCCAGCAGCTTAGCTTCTAGCGGGAGGGCCAGACATACGCAGTATTTT,CASSLASSGRARHTQYF
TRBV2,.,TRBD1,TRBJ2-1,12,TGTGCCAGAAAGACAGGGGACCATGAGCAGTTCTTC,CARKTGDHEQFF
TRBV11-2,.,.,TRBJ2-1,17,TGTGCCAGCAGCTTATTTCTCGCATCTAGCTCCTACAATGAGCAGTTCTTC,CASSLFLASSSYNEQFF
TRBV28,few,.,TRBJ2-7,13,TGTGCCAGCAGTTTCAGGGGGAGGTACGAGCAGTACTTC,CASSFRGRYEQYF
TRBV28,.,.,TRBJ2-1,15,TGTGCCAGCAGCCCCGCCGGGAGCTCCTACAATGAGCAGTTCTTC,CASSPAGSSYNEQFF
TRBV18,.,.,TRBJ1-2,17,TGTGCCAGCTCACCCGACATGGCTACCCAGGCTAACTATGGCTACACCTTC,CASSPDMATQANYGYTF
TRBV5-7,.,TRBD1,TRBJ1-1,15,TGTGCCAGCAGCTCTAAGTGGACAGGGCCACCCGGAGCTTTCTTT,CASSSKWTGPPGAFF
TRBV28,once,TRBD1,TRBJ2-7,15,TGTGCCAGCAGACCGGGACAGGGGGCCCCCTACGAGCAGTACTTC,CASRPGQGAPYEQYF
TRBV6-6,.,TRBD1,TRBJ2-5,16,TGTGCCAGCAGGCAAGGACCGGGACAGGGACAAGAGACCCAGTACTTC,CASRQGPGQGQETQYF
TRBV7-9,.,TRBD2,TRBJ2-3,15,TGTGCCAGCAGCCCGCGGAGCGGGGGAGGAGATACGCAGTATTTT,CASSPRSGGGDTQYF
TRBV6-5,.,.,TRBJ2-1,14,TGTGCCAGCAGGCCGAGGTCCGGCTACAATGAGCAGTTCTTC,CASRPRSGYNEQFF
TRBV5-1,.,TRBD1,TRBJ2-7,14,TGCGCCAGCAGGTTGGGACAGGGAGGATACGAGCAGTACTTC,CASRLGQGGYEQYF
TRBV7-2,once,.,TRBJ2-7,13,TGTGCCAGCAGCTTAACAGGGAACTACGAGCAGTACTTC,CASSLTGNYEQYF
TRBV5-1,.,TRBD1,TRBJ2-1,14,TGCGCCAGCAGCTCTGGGACAGAATTAGGTGAGCAGTTCTTC,CASSSGTELGEQFF
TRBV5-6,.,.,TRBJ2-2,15,TGTGCCAGCAGCTTGCTGACTACGAACACCGGGGAGCTGTTTTTT,CASSLLTTNTGELFF
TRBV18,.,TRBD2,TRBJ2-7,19,TGTGCCAGCTCACCCCCACCGGGACTAGCGGGAGATCTTGACTACGAGCAGTACTTC,CASSPPPGLAGDLDYEQYF
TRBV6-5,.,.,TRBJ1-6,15,TGTGCCAGCAGTTACATGGACAACAGAAATTCACCCCTCCACTTT,CASSYMDNRNSPLHF
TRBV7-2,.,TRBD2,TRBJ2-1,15,TGTGCCAGCAGCTTAGCGTTTCGGGGGGGAGGTGAGCAGTTCTTC,CASSLAFRGGGEQFF
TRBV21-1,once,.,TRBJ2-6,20,TGTGCCAGCAGCAACCCTCTTGATCCCGAGGCCCCCTCTGGGGCCAACGTCCTGACTTTC,CASSNPLDPEAPSGANVLTF
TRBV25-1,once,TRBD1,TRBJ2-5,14,TGTGCCAGCAGTGACACGACAGGGTGGGGGACCCAGTACTTC,CASSDTTGWGTQYF
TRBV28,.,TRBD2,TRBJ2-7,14,TGTGCCAGCAGTTTACATAGCGGGGTTTACGAGCAGTACTTC,CASSLHSGVYEQYF
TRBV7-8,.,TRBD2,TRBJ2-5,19,TGTGCCAGCAGCTTAGACCCGGGACTAGCGGGCGCCTACCGGGAGACCCAGTACTTC,CASSLDPGLAGAYRETQYF
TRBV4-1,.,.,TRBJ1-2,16,TGCGCCAGCAGCCCCTCCGGCCTGGTTACATCGAGGGGCTACACCTTC,CASSPSGLVTSRGYTF
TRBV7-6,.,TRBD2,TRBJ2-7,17,TGTGCCAGCAGCCCCGCCGGGGGGAAACAAGCGACCTACGAGCAGTACTTC,CASSPAGGKQATYEQYF
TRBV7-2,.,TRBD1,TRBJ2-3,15,TGTGCCAGCAGCTCACCCGACAGGGCCACAGATACGCAGTATTTT,CASSSPDRATDTQYF
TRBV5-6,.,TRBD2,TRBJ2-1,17,TGTGCCAGCAGCTCCCGAGGACTAGCGGGGAATAACAATGAGCAGTTCTTC,CASSSRGLAGNNNEQFF
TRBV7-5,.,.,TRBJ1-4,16,TGTGCCAGAAGCTTTCCGAACCCGGGACAGGATGAAAAACTGTTTTTT,CARSFPNPGQDEKLFF
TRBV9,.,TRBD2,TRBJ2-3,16,TGTGCCAGCGGCGAAGGAAGGACTAGCGGGAGCGATACGCAGTATTTT,CASGEGRTSGSDTQYF
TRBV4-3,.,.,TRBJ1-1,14,TGCGCCAGCAGCCAAGATGTGGCCGGGGCTGAAGCTTTCTTT,CASSQDVAGAEAFF
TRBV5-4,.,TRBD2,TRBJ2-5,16,TGTGCCAGCAGCTTGGGACTAGCGGAAAACCAAGAGACCCAGTACTTC,CASSLGLAENQETQYF
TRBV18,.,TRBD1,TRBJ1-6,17,TGTGCCAGCTCACCACGCAATACCGGGACAGGGACTTCACCCCTCCACTTT,CASSPRNTGTGTSPLHF
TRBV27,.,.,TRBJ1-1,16,TGTGCCAGCAGTTTATCGGTGACAGCCTTGAACACTGAAGCTTTCTTT,CASSLSVTALNTEAFF
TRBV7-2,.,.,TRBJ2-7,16,TGTGCCAGCAGCTTAATTTCGGGAACTGAGGGCTACGAGCAGTACTTC,CASSLISGTEGYEQYF
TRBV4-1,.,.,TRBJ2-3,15,TGCGCCAGCAGCCCCATTATCCTAGGGGCAGATACGCAGTATTTT,CASSPIILGADTQYF
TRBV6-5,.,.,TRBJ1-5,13,TGTGCCAGCGGGGTAGGGGCTGGTCAGCCCCAGCATTTT,CASGVGAGQPQHF
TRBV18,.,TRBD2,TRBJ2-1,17,TGTGCCAGCTCACAACTAGCGGGAGGGACCTTAATTCATGAGCAGTTCTTC,CASSQLAGGTLIHEQFF
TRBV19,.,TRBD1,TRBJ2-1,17,TGTGCCAGTAGTATTTCAGTGCGGACAGGACTTTACAATGAGCAGTTCTTC,CASSISVRTGLYNEQFF
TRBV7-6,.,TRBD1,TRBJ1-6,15,TGTGCCAGCAGCCCCGGGACAGGGAGACATTCGCCCCTCCACTTT,CASSPGTGRHSPLHF
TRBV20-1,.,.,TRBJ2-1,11,TGCAGTGTCGCTATCTACAATGAGCAGTTCTTC,CSVAIYNEQFF
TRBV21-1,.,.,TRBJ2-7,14,TGTGCCAGCAGTGAGGGGGAACAACTCTACGAGCAGTACTTC,CASSEGEQLYEQYF
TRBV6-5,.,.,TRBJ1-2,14,TGTGCCAGCAGTTACCACAGGGTTGGCTATGGCTACACCTTC,CASSYHRVGYGYTF
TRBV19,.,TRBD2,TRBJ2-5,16,TGTGCCAGTAGTCATGCGCTGTGGGGGGGCCAAGAGACCCAGTACTTC,CASSHALWGGQETQYF
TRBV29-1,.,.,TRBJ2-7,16,TGCAGCGTTGTTGGGGTGGGTCAGGGTGAGTGGTACGAGCAGTACTTC,CSVVGVGQGEWYEQYF
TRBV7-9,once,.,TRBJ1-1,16,TGTGCCAGCAGCTTAGTAGAGGCTCCAATGAACACTGAAGCTTTCTTT,CASSLVEAPMNTEAFF